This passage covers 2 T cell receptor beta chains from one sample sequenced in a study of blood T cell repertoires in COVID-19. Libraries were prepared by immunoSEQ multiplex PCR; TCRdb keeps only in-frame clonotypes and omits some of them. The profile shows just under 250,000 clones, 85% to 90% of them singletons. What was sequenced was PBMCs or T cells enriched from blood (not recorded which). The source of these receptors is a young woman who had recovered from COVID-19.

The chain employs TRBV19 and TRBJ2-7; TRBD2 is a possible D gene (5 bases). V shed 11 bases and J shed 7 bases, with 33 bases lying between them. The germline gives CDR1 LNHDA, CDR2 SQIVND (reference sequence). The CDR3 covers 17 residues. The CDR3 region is CARPKGVTPSCTGEQYF. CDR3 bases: TGTGCCCGCCCCAAAGGAGTGACGCCTTCTTGTACGGGGGAGCAGTACTTC.

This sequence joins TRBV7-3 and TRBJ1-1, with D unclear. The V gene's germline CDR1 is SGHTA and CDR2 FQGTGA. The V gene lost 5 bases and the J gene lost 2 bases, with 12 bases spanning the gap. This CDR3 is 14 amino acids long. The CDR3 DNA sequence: TGTGCCAGCAGCCTCAGTTCCTTCAACACTGAAGCTTTCTTT. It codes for CASSLSSFNTEAFF.